The 23 T cell receptor beta chains given below trace back to one sample, sequenced in a study of identical twins. Each CDR3 protein is one row after TCRdb ran MiXCR on the 5' RACE reads. The sample contains hundreds of thousands of distinct CDR3 sequences, 6% to 6.5% of which appear only once. The material sequenced was naive T cells sorted from blood. Every receptor here comes from a man aged 18 to 30 in good health.

The V and J genes are TRBV6-5 and TRBJ2-7; a possible D gene is TRBD1 (6 bases). The CDR3 is made up of 17 amino acids. CDR1 is MNHEY and CDR2 is SVGAGI in the germline V gene. V gave up 2 bases and J gave up 3 bases, with 20 bases separating them. CDR3 residues: CASSYGRPGTPDYEQYV. CDR3 sequence (DNA): TGTGCCAGCAGTTACGGACGCCCCGGGACACCTGACTACGAGCAGTACGTC.

The V and J genes are TRBV12-3 or TRBV12-4 and TRBJ2-5; maybe TRBD2 (6 bases). The V gene lost 3 bases and the J gene lost 5 bases, with 16 bases spanning the gap. This CDR3 comprises 15 residues. In DNA, the CDR3 is TGTGCCAGCAGTTTTCGCGGGGTATCGCCGGAGACCCAGTACTTC. It codes for CASSFRGVSPETQYF.

This clonotype has ten or more counts. CDR3 sequence (DNA): TGTGCCAGCAGTTCCGCTGGGGGGGCGAACACTGAAGCTTTCTTT. Encoded protein: CASSSAGGANTEAFF. J is TRBJ1-1 and V is TRBV12-3 or TRBV12-4; TRBD1 might be the D (6 bases). This CDR3 region has 15 residues. Deletions cut 4 bases from V and 1 base from J, with 13 bases between.

The chain has TRBV6-1 and TRBJ2-6; D might be TRBD1 (6 bases). This CDR3 has 15 residues. The germline V gene has CDR1 MNHNS and CDR2 SASEGT. The V and J ends lost 7 bases and 3 bases respectively, with 13 bases between them. CDR3 in amino acids: CASMARGIGANVLTF. DNA of the CDR3: TGTGCCAGCATGGCCAGGGGTATTGGGGCCAACGTCCTGACTTTC.

This clonotype was seen a handful of times. In nucleotides, the CDR3 is TGCGCCAGCAGCCAAGTAACGACAGGCGGTACCGATGAAGCTTTCTTT. This codes for CASSQVTTGGTDEAFF. The chain uses TRBV4-1 and TRBJ1-1, with D possibly matching TRBD1 (6 bases). CDR3 length: 16 amino acids. V was pared by 1 base and J by 7 bases, with 19 bases between. Germline-derived CDR1 and CDR2 are MGHRA and YSYEKL.

The chain links TRBV4-2 to TRBJ2-1; D is possibly TRBD2 (6 bases). V lost 5 bases and J lost 5, with 16 bases in between. Germline V CDR1 and CDR2: LGHNA, YNFKEQ. CDR3 size: 15 residues. The CDR3 DNA reads TGTGCCAGCAGCAAGACTAGTCTGGCCAACAATGAGCAGTTCTTC. Amino acids: CASSKTSLANNEQFF.

This clonotype was seen ten or more times. CDR3 coding DNA: TGCAGTGCCCGCAGGGGGCTCGGCTATGGCTACACCTTC. Protein: CSARRGLGYGYTF. The V gene is TRBV20-1, the J gene TRBJ1-2, with 8 bases identical to TRBD1. This CDR3 spans 13 amino acids. Per the germline V gene, CDR1 is DFQATT and CDR2 is SNEGSKA (reference sequence). V was clipped by 6 bases and J by 4 bases; unmatched bases: 7.

There are many counts of this clonotype. The CDR3 DNA is TGTGCCATCCGCCCCAGGGGCGGGAACACTGAAGCTTTCTTT. Translated: CAIRPRGGNTEAFF. The V gene is TRBV24-1, the J gene TRBJ1-1; possibly TRBD1 for D (6 bases). From germline, CDR1 is KGHDR and CDR2 SFDVKD. This CDR3 is built from 14 residues. Trimming cost V 11 bases and J 1 base, with 16 bases left between them.

Many counts were recorded for this clonotype. This rearrangement joins TRBV25-1 to TRBJ1-4; D gene uncertain. There are 13 residues in the CDR3. The ends were cut back, 7 bases at V and 0 bases at J, with 6 bases in the middle. Germline V lookup: CDR1 MGHDK, CDR2 SYGVNS. The CDR3 nucleotides are TGTGCCAGCACAGGTGCAACTAATGAAAAACTGTTTTTT. Its protein is CASTGATNEKLFF.

At least ten counts were recorded for this clonotype. The gene calls are TRBV20-1 and TRBJ2-1; 12 positions agree with TRBD2. CDR3 length equals 15 residues. Germline V lookup: CDR1 DFQATT, CDR2 SNEGSKA (reference sequence). After removal of 3 bases from V and 10 bases from J, the junction contained 10 bases not matched to a gene. The CDR3 loop reads CSASSLAGGLREQFF. The CDR3 nucleotides are TGCAGTGCTAGCTCCCTAGCGGGAGGGCTGAGGGAGCAGTTCTTC.

V usage is TRBV10-3 and J usage is TRBJ2-1; a weak D match, TRBD1 (6 bases). CDR1 is ENHRY and CDR2 is SYGVKD in the germline V gene. The CDR3 is 14 amino acids. V lost 3 bases to trimming and J lost 8 bases, with 14 bases between them. In DNA, the CDR3 is TGTGCCATCAGTGACCCCGTGGGGGCGTATGAGCAGTTCTTC. Translation gives CAISDPVGAYEQFF.

The table lists this clonotype with a few counts. This chain connects TRBV4-1 to TRBJ2-5; D is ambiguous. Germline lookup yields CDR1 MGHRA and CDR2 YSYEKL. Deletions cut 1 base from V and 5 bases from J, with 8 bases between. The CDR3 extends over 13 amino acids. CDR3 protein: CASSQVLRETQYF. In nucleotides, the CDR3 is TGCGCCAGCAGCCAAGTCCTTAGGGAGACCCAGTACTTC.

In its sample, this clonotype was seen many times. The chain combines TRBV10-3 with TRBJ1-1; D unclear. Per the germline V gene, CDR1 is ENHRY and CDR2 is SYGVKD. The CDR3 runs 12 residues. V was shortened by 6 bases and J by 5 bases, with 10 bases between the two germline ends. CDR3 protein: CAISRSRTEAFF. In DNA form, the CDR3 reads TGTGCCATCAGCCGTTCAAGGACTGAAGCTTTCTTT.

This clonotype was observed at least ten times. J is TRBJ2-4 and V is TRBV5-6; D is unclear. The CDR3 runs to 14 residues. Germline CDR1 SGHDT, CDR2 YYEEEE. V lost 0 bases to trimming and J lost 5 bases, with 9 bases between them. The CDR3 coding sequence is TGTGCCAGCAGCTTGGATACTACAGAAAACATTCAGTACTTC. Residues: CASSLDTTENIQYF.

This clonotype was picked up many times. V gene TRBV12-3 or TRBV12-4 combines with J gene TRBJ2-7, with 8 nucleotides matching TRBD1. The CDR3 has 13 residues. J gave up 4 bases and V 6 bases, and 5 bases lay outside the gene matches. The DNA of the CDR3 is TGTGCCAGCAGAAAGACAGGGGTGTACGAGCAGTACTTC. It specifies CASRKTGVYEQYF.

The chain joins TRBV4-3 to TRBJ2-2; D may be TRBD1 (6 bases). V dropped 5 bases and J dropped 2 bases, with 15 bases sitting between them. CDR3 size: 16 residues. Germline CDR1 reads LGHNA; CDR2 reads YSLEER. CDR3 nucleotide sequence: TGCGCCAGCAGCTGCGGCGCACAGGGTAACACCGGGGAGCTGTTTTTT. Its translation is CASSCGAQGNTGELFF.

This clonotype has a handful of counts. This sequence joins TRBV3-1 and TRBJ1-4; no clear D gene. CDR1 and CDR2 (germline): LGHDT, YNNKEL (reference sequence). The CDR3 is 17 residues long. V shed 0 bases and J shed 0 bases, with 11 bases lying between them. The CDR3 is CASSQDWEKATNEKLFF. CDR3 in DNA: TGTGCCAGCAGCCAAGATTGGGAGAAAGCAACTAATGAAAAACTGTTTTTT.

Comment on this clonotype: Since a much larger clone is just one base distant, this may be a read error. The V gene is TRBV20-1, the J gene TRBJ2-1; 12 bases match TRBD2. Losses at the gene ends were 3 bases for V and 11 bases for J; bases not matched to a gene: 11. The V gene's germline CDR1 is DFQATT and CDR2 SNEGSKA (reference sequence). The length of the CDR3 is 15 residues. DNA for the CDR3: TGCAGTGCTAGCCCTAGCGGGAGGGCAGGGGATAAGCAGTTCTTC. This translates into CSASPSGRAGDKQFF.

In this sample, this clonotype turned up a few times. CDR3 bases: TGTGCCTGGCGACTAGCGGGAGTCTACGAGCAGTACTTC. As protein: CAWRLAGVYEQYF. J is TRBJ2-7 and V is TRBV30, with 12 bases lining up with TRBD2. Germline CDR1 and CDR2: GTSNPN and SVGIG (reference sequence). The CDR3 sequence is 13 residues long. With 5 bases clipped from V and 3 bases from J, the junction kept 2 bases outside the gene matches.

This clonotype was recorded a few times. This sequence joins TRBV18 and TRBJ2-7, with D possibly called TRBD1 or TRBD2 (6 bases each). The V gene lost 0 bases and the J gene lost 1 base, with 10 bases spanning the gap. Germline CDR1 is KGHSH and CDR2 is LQKENI. This CDR3 contains 15 residues. CDR3 residues: CASSPPSGASYEQYF. Here the CDR3 DNA reads TGTGCCAGCTCACCACCGTCGGGGGCGTCCTACGAGCAGTACTTC.

This clonotype was counted at least ten times. The chain uses TRBV12-3 or TRBV12-4 and TRBJ2-7; D not resolved. The ends were cut back, 6 bases at V and 6 bases at J, with 9 bases in the middle. CDR3 length equals 11 residues. The CDR3 is CASRSRGEQYF. CDR3 DNA: TGTGCCAGCAGATCGAGAGGCGAGCAGTACTTC.

This clonotype has ten or more counts. The chain joins TRBV12-3 or TRBV12-4 to TRBJ2-7, with TRBD2 matching 8 bases. CDR3 length: 15 residues. The V segment lost 4 bases and the J segment 1 base; nucleotides outside the gene matches: 6. In nucleotides, the CDR3 is TGTGCCAGCAGTTCCTCGGGCGGGAGGTCCTACGAGCAGTACTTC. It yields the protein CASSSSGGRSYEQYF.

This clonotype was picked up many times. V gene TRBV12-3 or TRBV12-4 combines with J gene TRBJ2-3; 7 bases are a match to TRBD1. The CDR3 loop spans 13 amino acids. J gave up 3 bases and V 6 bases, and 3 bases lay outside the gene matches. CDR3 coding DNA: TGTGCCAGCAGAACAGGGGTGACAGATACGCAGTATTTT. Amino acids: CASRTGVTDTQYF.